This record concerns one T cell receptor (beta chain) sequence. What it recognizes is unknown. Other DNA sequences in the same sample also yield this CDR3. A sort by CD45RO/CCR7/CD25/CD127/CD95/CD27 yielded CD4+ naive, central memory, regulatory and stem cell-like memory cells. Every isolated RNA sample was fully reverse transcribed, so sequencing captured expressed TCRB transcripts. Generated by immunoSEQ multiplex PCR, the TCRdb table keeps only in-frame clones and is missing some. There are hundreds of thousands of clones in the sample; over 25% occur only once, and about 0.06% lies in the top ten. This record belongs to a study of beta chain features in type 1 diabetes. Whole-study results and caveats: PCR might favor shorter templates, but any such skew would affect patients and controls equally. Among patients, naive, central memory and Treg TCRB repertoires appeared more similar than among healthy donors. TCRB CDR3s from Type 1 diabetes patients were moderately but significantly shorter in all four CD4+ subsets.

The CDR3 spans 15 residues. J lost 2 bases, V lost 0 bases, and 1 base had no gene match. The germline V gene encodes CDR1 SGHTA and CDR2 FQGNSA. The TCR originated in a man aged 18-30 years in good health. The chain uses TRBV7-2 and TRBJ2-7; 10 bases map to TRBD1. Material: naive CD4+ T cells from blood. The CDR3 DNA sequence: TGTGCCAGCAGCTTAGCGGACAGGGGGACCTACGAGCAGTACTTC. This gives the protein CASSLADRGTYEQYF.